The 15 T cell receptor beta chains given below trace back to one sample, sequenced in a study of PD-L1 blockade in urothelial cancer. The protocol was immunoSEQ multiplex PCR, while the TCRdb copy is restricted to in-frame clones and leaves out a portion. The sample carries approximately 47,000 clones, about 82% recorded once. Time point denoted: peripheral blood 6 weeks after treatment start. The specimen comprised PBMCs, sampled around atezolizumab (anti-PD-L1) treatment. All receptors come from a man between 65 and 85 years old with urothelial cancer.

The chain couples TRBV2 to TRBJ1-4; 9 positions agree with TRBD1. Germline V gene lookup returns CDR1 SNHLY and CDR2 FYNNEI. With 5 bases clipped from V and 8 bases from J, the junction kept 6 bases outside the gene matches. The CDR3 spans 14 residues. CDR3 sequence reads: CASSLQGAEEKLFF. The CDR3 DNA is TGTGCCAGCAGTTTACAGGGGGCGGAAGAAAAACTGTTTTTT.

The chain couples TRBV6-6 to TRBJ2-7, with D possibly matching TRBD1 (5 bases). This CDR3 is 14 amino acids long. V lost 9 bases and J 5 bases, leaving 20 bases between the germline ends. Germline V gene data show CDR1 as MNHNY and CDR2 as SVGAGI (reference sequence). Written as DNA, the CDR3 is TGTGCCAGTGCACTTTCTGACAGAATAAACGAGCAGTACTTC. It is translated as CASALSDRINEQYF.

The gene calls are TRBV18 and TRBJ1-3, with TRBD1 matching over 9 bases. Germline V lookup: CDR1 KGHSH, CDR2 LQKENI. This CDR3 contains 16 residues. The ends lost 2 bases at V and 3 bases at J; junction bases unmatched: 5. The DNA of the CDR3 is TGTGCCAGCTCACCAAACAGGGGGCGCTTTGGAAACACCATATATTTT. Protein sequence: CASSPNRGRFGNTIYF.

J is TRBJ2-1 and V is TRBV2, with D uncertain. The ends were cut back, 8 bases at V and 8 bases at J, with 22 bases in the middle. CDR1 and CDR2 from the germline V gene are SNHLY and FYNNEI. The CDR3 totals 15 residues. CDR3 in amino acids: CASRPSTVRGDEQFF. The CDR3 bases are TGTGCCAGCCGCCCTTCAACCGTCCGAGGCGATGAGCAGTTCTTC.

In its sample, this clone was seen once. The gene calls are TRBV18 and TRBJ1-3; D might be TRBD1 (6 bases). This CDR3 comprises 15 residues. V was shortened by 2 bases and J by 4 bases, with 12 bases between the two germline ends. CDR1 and CDR2 (germline): KGHSH, LQKENI. The CDR3 region is CASSPDAGAGNTIYF. CDR3 coding DNA: TGTGCCAGCTCACCAGACGCAGGGGCAGGAAACACCATATATTTT.

This chain joins TRBV6-1 and TRBJ2-7; no clear D. The CDR3 has 13 amino acids. Germline assignment: CDR1 MNHNS and CDR2 SASEGT. Between the trimmed V and J ends, which lost 8 bases and 4 bases, there was a span of 15 bases. The CDR3 is CASETTLGYEQYF. In DNA form, the CDR3 reads TGTGCCAGCGAGACAACCTTGGGTTACGAGCAGTACTTC.

The chain uses TRBV6-1 and TRBJ2-2, with D perhaps TRBD2 (5 bases). This CDR3 comprises 14 residues. CDR1 is MNHNS and CDR2 is SASEGT in the germline V gene. The V and J ends lost 3 bases and 5 bases respectively, with 10 bases between them. In DNA form, the CDR3 reads TGTGCCAGCAGTGATCAAAGGGAGACCGGGGAGCTGTTTTTT. It is translated as CASSDQRETGELFF.

The chain employs TRBV18 and TRBJ2-1; D ambiguous. Germline V gene lookup returns CDR1 KGHSH and CDR2 LQKENI. The V gene lost 2 bases and the J gene lost 5 bases, with 16 bases spanning the gap. The CDR3 has 16 residues. CDR3 DNA sequence: TGTGCCAGCTCACCATCTCCCGACGCGAGGCACAATGAGCAGTTCTTC. Protein: CASSPSPDARHNEQFF.

V gene TRBV21-1 combines with J gene TRBJ2-7; the listed D gene, TRBD2, was not tested against the DNA. TRBV21-1 is listed as a pseudogene. The CDR3 is made up of 17 amino acids. CDR3 sequence: CASSKLDFNFASYEQYF. The DNA for the CDR3 is TGTGCCAGCAGCAAGCTGGACTTCAACTTTGCCTCCTACGAGCAGTACTTC.

The chain carries TRBV7-9 and TRBJ1-1; TRBD1 matches 10 bases. Germline V gene sequence: CDR1 SEHNR, CDR2 FQNEAQ (reference sequence). The CDR3 has 15 residues. After removal of 8 bases from V and 3 bases from J, the junction contained 9 bases not matched to a gene. The CDR3 DNA reads as TGTGCCAGCGGAACGAGGACAGGGGGACACACTGAAGCTTTCTTT. Its translation: CASGTRTGGHTEAFF.

The chain is built from TRBV30 and TRBJ2-1, with D possibly TRBD2 on 6 matching bases. The germline V and J ends were trimmed by 5 bases and 4 bases, with 18 bases remaining between them. The CDR3 is made up of 15 amino acids. Germline CDR1 reads GTSNPN; CDR2 reads SVGIG (reference sequence). CDR3 bases: TGTGCCTGGGGAAAGGGAGCGGGCGGGTACAATGAGCAGTTCTTC. It codes for CAWGKGAGGYNEQFF.

V usage is TRBV29-1 and J usage is TRBJ2-4, with D perhaps TRBD2 (6 bases). With 4 bases removed from V and 6 bases from J, the gap between germline ends came to 16 bases. This CDR3 has 14 amino acids. Germline V gene data show CDR1 as SQVTM and CDR2 as ANQGSEA. CDR3 nucleotide sequence: TGCAGCGTTGCCTCCGACGGACTACCAAACATTCAGTACTTC. The encoded protein is CSVASDGLPNIQYF. Full variable domain (rest looked up from reference TRBV29-1 and TRBJ2-4): SAVISQKPSRDICQRGTSLTIQCQVDSQVTMMFWYRQQPGQSLTLIATANQGSEATYESGFVIDKFPISRPNLTFSTLTVSNMSPEDSSIYLCSVASDGLPNIQYFGAGTRLSVL.

The genes are TRBV19 and TRBJ2-5, with D perhaps TRBD1 (6 bases). The germline CDR1 and CDR2 sequences are LNHDA and SQIVND (reference sequence). The CDR3 is made up of 15 amino acids. V lost 2 bases and J 6 bases, leaving 16 bases between the germline ends. This chain's CDR3 is CASSIMGAIRQTQYF. The CDR3 DNA sequence: TGTGCCAGTAGTATAATGGGGGCGATTAGACAGACCCAGTACTTC. Variable domain in full (rest from reference TRBV19 and TRBJ2-5): DGGITQSPKYLFRKEGQNVTLSCEQNLNHDAMYWYRQDPGQGLRLIYYSQIVNDFQKGDIAEGYSVSREKKESFPLTVTSAQKNPTAFYLCASSIMGAIRQTQYFGPGTRLLVL.

The chain links TRBV19 to TRBJ2-3, with 8 positions matching TRBD1. V trimming: 5 bases; J trimming: 4 bases; junction bases outside the gene matches: 5. Germline assignment: CDR1 LNHDA and CDR2 SQIVND (reference sequence). The CDR3 runs 14 residues. CDR3 bases: TGTGCCAGTAGTTTTTCGACAGGGGCAGATACGCAGTATTTT. Translation gives CASSFSTGADTQYF.

Judged by abundance, this clone is medium-sized (0.01 to 0.1%). CDR3 loop: CASSESTGTEYEQYF. The CDR3 DNA follows: TGCGCCAGCAGTGAGTCAACAGGGACCGAATACGAGCAGTACTTC. The chain couples TRBV10-1 to TRBJ2-7; tentative D call: TRBD1 (6 bases). This CDR3 has 15 amino acids. Trimming removed 0 bases at V and 4 bases at J, with 13 bases between. Per germline, CDR1 WNHNN and CDR2 SYGVQD (reference sequence).